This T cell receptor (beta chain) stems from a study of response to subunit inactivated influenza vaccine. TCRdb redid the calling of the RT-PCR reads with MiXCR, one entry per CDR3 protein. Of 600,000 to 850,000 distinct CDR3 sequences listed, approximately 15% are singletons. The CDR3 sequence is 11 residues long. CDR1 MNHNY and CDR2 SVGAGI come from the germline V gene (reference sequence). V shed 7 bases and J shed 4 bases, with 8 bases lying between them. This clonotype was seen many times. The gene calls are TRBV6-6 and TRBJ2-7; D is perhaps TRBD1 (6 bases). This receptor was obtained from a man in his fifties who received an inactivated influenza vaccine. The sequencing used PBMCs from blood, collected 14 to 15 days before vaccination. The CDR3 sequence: CASIQGYEQYF. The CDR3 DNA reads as TGTGCCAGCATTCAGGGGTACGAGCAGTACTTC.